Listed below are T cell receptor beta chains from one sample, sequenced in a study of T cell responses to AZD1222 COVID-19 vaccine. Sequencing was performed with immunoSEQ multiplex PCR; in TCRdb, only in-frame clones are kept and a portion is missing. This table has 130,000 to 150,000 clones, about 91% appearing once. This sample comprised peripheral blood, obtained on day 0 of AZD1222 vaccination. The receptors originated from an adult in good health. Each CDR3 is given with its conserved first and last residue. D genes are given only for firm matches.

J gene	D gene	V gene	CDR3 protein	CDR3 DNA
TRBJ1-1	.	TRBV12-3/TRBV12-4	CASSFGGYTEAFF	TGTGCCAGCAGTTTCGGCGGATACACTGAAGCTTTCTTT
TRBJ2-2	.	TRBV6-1	CASSDSPTGELFF	TGTGCCAGCAGTGACAGCCCCACCGGGGAGCTGTTTTTT
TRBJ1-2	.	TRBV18	CASSPPGDGRGYTF	TGTGCCAGCTCACCACCGGGAGACGGTCGGGGCTACACCTTC
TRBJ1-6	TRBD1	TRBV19	CASSVSGTDNSPLHF	TGTGCCAGTAGTGTCTCTGGGACAGATAATTCACCCCTCCACTTT
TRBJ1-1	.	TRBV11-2	CASSLGVSSNTEAFF	TGTGCCAGCAGCTTAGGCGTCAGCTCGAACACTGAAGCTTTCTTT
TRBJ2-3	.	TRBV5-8	CASSLGQVTDTQYF	TGTGCCAGCAGCTTGGGCCAGGTCACAGATACGCAGTATTTT
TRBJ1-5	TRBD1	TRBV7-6	CASSPWDREGNQPQHF	TGTGCCAGCAGCCCGTGGGACAGGGAGGGCAATCAGCCCCAGCATTTT
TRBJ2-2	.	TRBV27	CASSLKYATNTGELFF	TGTGCCAGCAGTTTGAAGTACGCTACGAACACCGGGGAGCTGTTTTTT
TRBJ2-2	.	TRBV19	CASLPWANTGELFF	TGTGCCAGTTTGCCTTGGGCGAACACCGGGGAGCTGTTTTTT
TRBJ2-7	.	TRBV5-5	CASSLQGSSYEQYF	TGTGCCAGCAGCTTACAGGGATCCTCCTACGAGCAGTACTTC
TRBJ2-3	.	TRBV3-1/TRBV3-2	CASSQGGPPGNTQYF	TGTGCCAGCAGTCAAGGGGGTCCCCCGGGGAATACGCAGTATTTT